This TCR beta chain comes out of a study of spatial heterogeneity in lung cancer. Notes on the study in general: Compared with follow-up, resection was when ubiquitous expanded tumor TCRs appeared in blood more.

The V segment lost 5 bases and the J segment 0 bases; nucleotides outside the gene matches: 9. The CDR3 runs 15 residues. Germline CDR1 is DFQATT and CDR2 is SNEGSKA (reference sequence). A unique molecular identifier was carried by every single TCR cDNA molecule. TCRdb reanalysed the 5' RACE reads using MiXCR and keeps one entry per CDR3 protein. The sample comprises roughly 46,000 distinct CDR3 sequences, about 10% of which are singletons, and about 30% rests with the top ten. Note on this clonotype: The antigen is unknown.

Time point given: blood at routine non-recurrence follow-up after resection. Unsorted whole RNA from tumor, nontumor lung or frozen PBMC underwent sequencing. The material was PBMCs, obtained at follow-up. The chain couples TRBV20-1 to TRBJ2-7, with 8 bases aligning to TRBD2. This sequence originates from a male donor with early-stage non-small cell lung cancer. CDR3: CSAPGGGRSSYEQYF. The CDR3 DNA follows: TGCAGTGCTCCCGGGGGGGGGCGGTCCTCCTACGAGCAGTACTTC.